The 21 T cell receptor beta chains given below trace back to one sample, sequenced in a study of CD8 T cells in ankylosing spondylitis. TCRdb used MiXCR to reprocess the 5' RACE reads, holding one entry per CDR3 protein. Here the sample spans approximately 350,000 distinct CDR3 sequences, roughly 14% being singletons. Input material: blood, either unsorted or a sorted T cell fraction (not recorded which). The receptor source for this set is a male donor with ankylosing spondylitis or in good health (not recorded which).

Turning to this clonotype: A much larger clone lies a single base off, so this may be a read error. V and J are TRBV11-2 and TRBJ2-2, with TRBD1 matching over 10 bases. Germline V CDR1 and CDR2: SGHAT, FQNNGV. V lost 6 bases to trimming and J lost 4 bases; unmatched junction nucleotides: 8. The CDR3 totals 16 residues. The CDR3 region is CASSQLDRGVTGELFF. CDR3 nucleotide sequence: TGTGCCAGCAGTCAATTGGACAGGGGGGTCACCGGGGAGCTGTTTTTT. Full variable domain (outside the CDR3, taken from reference TRBV11-2 and TRBJ2-2): EAGVAQSPRYKIIEKRQSVAFWCNPISGHATLYWYQQILGQGPKLLIQFQNNGVVDDSQLPKDRFSAERLKGVDSTLKIQPAKLEDSAVYLCASSQLDRGVTGELFFGEGSRLTVL.

This rearrangement joins TRBV29-1 to TRBJ2-5, with TRBD2 identical over 9 bases. The CDR3 is 14 amino acids. Trimming cost V 1 base and J 2 bases; bases outside gene matches: 2. CDR1 and CDR2 (germline): SQVTM, ANQGSEA. CDR3 sequence: CSVEGRGGQETQYF. CDR3 bases: TGCAGCGTTGAAGGGCGGGGGGGACAAGAGACCCAGTACTTC.

CDR3 DNA: TGTGCCAGCAGCCAATCCTACGCGGAGACCCAGTACTTC. Translated: CASSQSYAETQYF. The gene calls are TRBV3-1 and TRBJ2-5; D not certain. The CDR3 covers 13 residues. V was shortened by 2 bases and J by 5 bases, with 9 bases between the two germline ends. Germline-derived CDR1 and CDR2 are LGHDT and YNNKEL (reference sequence).

V and J are TRBV12-3 or TRBV12-4 and TRBJ2-2; no firm D call. The V and J ends lost 6 bases and 6 bases respectively, with 11 bases between them. This CDR3 spans 13 amino acids. The CDR3 sequence is CASSLEAAGELFF. The CDR3 coding sequence is TGTGCCAGCAGCCTCGAGGCCGCCGGGGAGCTGTTTTTT.

The chain couples TRBV5-5 to TRBJ2-3; 9 nucleotides align to TRBD2. V lost 4 bases to trimming and J lost 2 bases; unmatched junction nucleotides: 5. The CDR3 is 15 amino acids. CDR1 is SGHKS, CDR2 YYEKEE, per germline (reference sequence). CDR3 protein: CASSPSGMITDTQYF. The CDR3 nucleotides read TGTGCCAGCAGCCCTAGCGGGATGATCACAGATACGCAGTATTTT.

This clonotype was picked up many times. V usage is TRBV11-2 and J usage is TRBJ2-7, with D hard to call. V dropped 6 bases and J dropped 0 bases, with 9 bases sitting between them. This CDR3 comprises 13 residues. CDR1 is SGHAT, CDR2 FQNNGV, per germline. The CDR3 spells CASSQGISYEQYF. The CDR3, as DNA: TGTGCCAGCAGTCAAGGGATCTCCTACGAGCAGTACTTC. Filled out from reference TRBV11-2 and TRBJ2-7, the complete variable domain reads EAGVAQSPRYKIIEKRQSVAFWCNPISGHATLYWYQQILGQGPKLLIQFQNNGVVDDSQLPKDRFSAERLKGVDSTLKIQPAKLEDSAVYLCASSQGISYEQYFGPGTRLTVT.

The table lists this clonotype with a few counts. This chain links TRBV3-1 with TRBJ2-7, with TRBD2 as a possible D gene (5 bases). V shed 0 bases and J shed 10 bases, with 13 bases lying between them. Germline CDR1 reads LGHDT; CDR2 reads YNNKEL (reference sequence). The CDR3 contains 13 residues. CDR3 in amino acids: CASSQDNTGVQYF. For the CDR3, the DNA is TGTGCCAGCAGCCAAGATAACACCGGGGTTCAGTACTTC.

There are a few counts of this clonotype. Written as DNA, the CDR3 is TGTGCCAGCAGCTTAGGGGTTAGCATAAATACGCAGTATTTT. Translated: CASSLGVSINTQYF. The rearrangement joins TRBV7-2 to TRBJ2-3; the D is unclear. Trimming shortened V by 1 base and J by 7 bases, and 12 bases separated the two germline ends. The germline gives CDR1 SGHTA, CDR2 FQGNSA. This CDR3 has 14 residues.

The gene calls are TRBV3-1 and TRBJ1-1, with D possibly TRBD1 on 6 matching bases. V lost 7 bases, J lost 2 bases, and 17 bases lay in between. CDR3 size: 15 residues. Germline V gene data show CDR1 as LGHDT and CDR2 as YNNKEL (reference sequence). Here the CDR3 reads CASTLSGGPNTEAFF. The CDR3 region has the DNA TGTGCCAGCACCCTAAGTGGGGGGCCAAACACTGAAGCTTTCTTT.

This clonotype appeared many times. The rearrangement links TRBV7-2 to TRBJ2-1, with TRBD2 identical over 12 bases. The CDR3 is made up of 17 amino acids. Germline loops: CDR1 SGHTA, CDR2 FQGNSA. J lost 6 bases, V lost 5 bases, and 11 bases had no gene match. As DNA, the CDR3 is TGTGCCAGCAGCACCCAGACTAGCGGGAGAGGGGGCAATGAGCAGTTCTTC. Translated: CASSTQTSGRGGNEQFF.

This clonotype was detected only a few times. This chain links TRBV6-5 with TRBJ2-4; D may be TRBD2 (5 bases). V was clipped by 0 bases and J by 6 bases, with 12 bases between them. The CDR3 length is 15 residues. CDR1 MNHEY and CDR2 SVGAGI come from the germline V gene. The CDR3 DNA reads TGTGCCAGCAGTTACTCTGGAGGAGTAGGAAACATTCAGTACTTC. Protein sequence: CASSYSGGVGNIQYF.

The chain links TRBV12-3 or TRBV12-4 to TRBJ1-1; perhaps TRBD1 as D (5 bases). Trimming removed 3 bases from V and 0 bases from J, with 17 bases in between. This CDR3 contains 17 residues. CDR3 loop: CASSFLGTAALNTEAFF. The CDR3, as DNA: TGTGCCAGCAGTTTCCTCGGGACCGCAGCCTTGAACACTGAAGCTTTCTTT.

This clonotype was counted only a few times. This chain links TRBV29-1 with TRBJ1-2; a weak D match, TRBD1 (5 bases). Germline V gene lookup returns CDR1 SQVTM and CDR2 ANQGSEA. The V and J ends lost 0 bases and 7 bases respectively, with 9 bases between them. The CDR3 extends over 12 amino acids. The CDR3 region is CSVEDPTVGYTF. The CDR3 coding sequence is TGCAGCGTTGAAGACCCGACAGTTGGCTACACCTTC. Using reference TRBV29-1 and TRBJ1-2 for the parts outside the CDR3, the full variable domain is SAVISQKPSRDICQRGTSLTIQCQVDSQVTMMFWYRQQPGQSLTLIATANQGSEATYESGFVIDKFPISRPNLTFSTLTVSNMSPEDSSIYLCSVEDPTVGYTFGSGTRLTVV.

The chain couples TRBV6-5 to TRBJ2-1; possibly TRBD2 for D (6 bases). The germline gives CDR1 MNHEY, CDR2 SVGAGI. The CDR3 runs to 17 residues. V was trimmed by 2 bases and J by 9 bases, leaving 23 bases between them. This chain's CDR3 is CASSYGGNLAPTGEQFF. The CDR3 DNA follows: TGTGCCAGCAGTTACGGGGGGAATCTAGCGCCCACCGGTGAGCAGTTCTTC.

This clonotype showed up many times. The J gene is TRBJ2-1, the V gene TRBV20-1, with 7 bases aligning to TRBD2. The CDR3 loop spans 15 amino acids. V was clipped by 1 base and J by 3 bases; unmatched bases: 6. From germline, CDR1 is DFQATT and CDR2 SNEGSKA (reference sequence). CDR3 DNA: TGCAGTGCTAGAGGATTCGGGAGGAACTACAATGAGCAGTTCTTC. Amino acid sequence: CSARGFGRNYNEQFF.

This clonotype was picked up a small number of times. This chain joins TRBV20-1 and TRBJ2-5; perhaps TRBD2 as D (5 bases). The CDR3 runs to 13 residues. The V gene's germline CDR1 is DFQATT and CDR2 SNEGSKA (reference sequence). Trimming removed 6 bases from V and 2 bases from J, with 13 bases in between. The CDR3 DNA follows: TGCAGTGCCAGACGGCCGGGACAAGAGACCCAGTACTTC. Its translation: CSARRPGQETQYF.

The chain carries TRBV3-1 and TRBJ2-7; D perhaps matches TRBD1 (5 bases). Between the trimmed V and J ends, which lost 5 bases and 6 bases, there was a span of 11 bases. The CDR3 is 12 amino acids. The germline V gene encodes CDR1 LGHDT and CDR2 YNNKEL (reference sequence). CDR3 amino acids: CASSSRGREQYF. The CDR3 nucleotides read TGTGCCAGCAGCTCAAGGGGTCGCGAGCAGTACTTC.

The V and J genes are TRBV12-3 or TRBV12-4 and TRBJ2-1, with D perhaps TRBD2 (6 bases). This CDR3 is built from 16 residues. Deletions cut 2 bases from V and 8 bases from J, with 19 bases between. CDR3: CASSLRGGNLWDEQFF. Here the CDR3 DNA reads TGTGCCAGCAGTTTAAGAGGCGGGAATCTTTGGGATGAGCAGTTCTTC.

This clonotype was observed a few times. V usage is TRBV20-1 and J usage is TRBJ2-5; 10 bases fit TRBD1. The CDR3 contains 15 residues. J was trimmed by 1 base and V by 5 bases; bases with no gene match: 7. CDR1 and CDR2 (germline): DFQATT, SNEGSKA (reference sequence). The CDR3 spells CSAYRDRGPQETQYF. CDR3 DNA: TGCAGTGCTTACCGGGACAGGGGACCCCAAGAGACCCAGTACTTC.

This clonotype was seen just once. The V gene is TRBV28, the J gene TRBJ2-7; tentative D call: TRBD1 (6 bases). This CDR3 region has 15 residues. Germline V lookup: CDR1 MDHEN, CDR2 SYDVKM. Trimming cost V 6 bases and J 0 bases, with 15 bases left between them. The CDR3 nucleotides are TGTGCCAGCAGCTCCCACCGGGACAACTCCTACGAGCAGTACTTC. Residues: CASSSHRDNSYEQYF. The full variable domain, completed using reference TRBV28 and TRBJ2-7, is DVKVTQSSRYLVKRTGEKVFLECVQDMDHENMFWYRQDPGLGLRLIYFSYDVKMKEKGDIPEGYSVSREKKERFSLILESASTNQTSMYLCASSSHRDNSYEQYFGPGTRLTVT.

The gene calls are TRBV15 and TRBJ1-2, with D possibly TRBD1 on 6 matching bases. The CDR3 totals 13 residues. With 6 bases removed from V and 2 bases from J, the gap between germline ends came to 10 bases. Germline V lookup: CDR1 LNHNV, CDR2 YYDKDF (reference sequence). This CDR3 is CATRGTLNYGYTF. Written as DNA, the CDR3 is TGTGCCACCAGGGGGACATTAAACTATGGCTACACCTTC. Looking up the rest from reference TRBV15 and TRBJ1-2 gives the full variable domain: DAMVIQNPRYQVTQFGKPVTLSCSQTLNHNVMYWYQQKSSQAPKLLFHYYDKDFNNEADTPDNFQSRRPNTSFCFLDIRSPGLGDTAMYLCATRGTLNYGYTFGSGTRLTVV.